Each of the 28 T cell receptor beta chains below was sequenced from the same sample in a study of CD8 T cells in ankylosing spondylitis. Using its own MiXCR run on the 5' RACE reads, TCRdb lists one record per CDR3 protein. This table holds 180,000 or so distinct CDR3 sequences, approximately 10% found once. Sequences were obtained from blood, either unsorted or a sorted T cell fraction (not recorded which). The receptor set was obtained from a male donor with ankylosing spondylitis or in good health (not recorded which).

This clonotype was seen at least ten times. This chain links TRBV20-1 with TRBJ2-5; the D is unclear. There are 14 residues in the CDR3. Germline V gene data show CDR1 as DFQATT and CDR2 as SNEGSKA (reference sequence). V was pared by 6 bases and J by 1 base, with 15 bases between. Here the CDR3 DNA reads TGCAGTGCCGTCACCGGCTCAGGCCAAGAGACCCAGTACTTC. This encodes CSAVTGSGQETQYF.

This clonotype appeared a few times. The gene calls are TRBV5-1 and TRBJ2-5; D gene uncertain. Per germline, CDR1 SGHRS and CDR2 YFSETQ. This CDR3 spans 13 amino acids. V was shortened by 0 bases and J by 5 bases, with 8 bases between the two germline ends. The CDR3 is CASSLELDETQYF. The CDR3 nucleotides read TGCGCCAGCAGCTTGGAATTGGATGAGACCCAGTACTTC.

This clonotype has ten or more counts. The chain has TRBV20-1 and TRBJ2-3, with TRBD1 identical over 9 bases. V lost 6 bases to trimming and J lost 3 bases; unmatched junction nucleotides: 10. Looked up from germline, CDR1 is DFQATT and CDR2 is SNEGSKA (reference sequence). The CDR3 covers 15 residues. This CDR3 reads CSAKRGTGWTDTQYF. The CDR3 nucleotides read TGCAGTGCAAAGAGGGGGACAGGGTGGACAGATACGCAGTATTTT.

The V call is TRBV21-1, the J call TRBJ2-7; TRBD1, as called in the table, went unchecked against the DNA. TRBV21-1 corresponds to a pseudogene. This CDR3 spans 16 amino acids. The CDR3 region has the DNA TGTGCCAGCAGCAAACAGGGGGCGCGGATCTCCTACGAGCAGTACTTC. Protein sequence: CASSKQGARISYEQYF.

This clonotype was counted many times. The CDR3 DNA is TGTGCCATCAGTGAGCGGGGGAAGGGTGAGCAGTTCTTC. Translation gives CAISERGKGEQFF. The rearrangement links TRBV10-3 to TRBJ2-1; D perhaps matches TRBD2 (6 bases). V lost 2 bases and J 9 bases, leaving 11 bases between the germline ends. The length of the CDR3 is 13 residues. Germline V gives CDR1 ENHRY, CDR2 SYGVKD.

V gene TRBV7-9 combines with J gene TRBJ2-1, with 12 bases identical to TRBD2. The CDR3 sequence is 17 residues long. The V gene's germline CDR1 is SEHNR and CDR2 FQNEAQ (reference sequence). The junction had 12 bases not matched to a gene; V was cut back by 7 bases and J by 5 bases. The CDR3, as DNA: TGTGCCAGCATGGCGTACGAAGGACTAGCGGGAAACAATGAGCAGTTCTTC. It codes for CASMAYEGLAGNNEQFF.

The CDR3 region is CASSEALMALLEKNTGELFF. CDR3 nucleotides: TGTGCCAGCAGTGAAGCGCTAATGGCTCTTCTCGAGAAAAACACCGGGGAGCTGTTTTTT. This chain joins TRBV6-1 and TRBJ2-2, with D hard to call. There are 20 residues in the CDR3. Trimming took off 0 bases at V and 2 bases at J, with 22 bases between the two ends. The germline V gene has CDR1 MNHNS and CDR2 SASEGT.

This clonotype was counted ten times or more. J is TRBJ1-2 and V is TRBV4-3; D unresolved. Trimming took 0 bases from V and 4 from J, leaving 12 bases between them. CDR1 is LGHNA, CDR2 YSLEER, per germline. The CDR3 loop spans 15 amino acids. This CDR3 is CASSQEIQDIYGYTF. The DNA of the CDR3 is TGCGCCAGCAGCCAAGAAATTCAAGACATCTATGGCTACACCTTC.

Worth noting for this clonotype: A much more abundant neighbour one base away suggests this may be a read error. The chain links TRBV17 to TRBJ2-1; whether TRBD1, the table's D call, matches the DNA was not checked. TRBV17 has ORF status, its function being uncertain. The CDR3 runs 13 residues. CDR3 loop: CASGSGLDSKQFF. In nucleotides, the CDR3 is TGTGCCAGCGGCTCGGGGTTGGACAGCAAGCAGTTCTTC.

This clonotype was picked up a small number of times. This chain uses TRBV29-1 with TRBJ2-5; TRBD1 agrees at 10 bases. Germline V gene lookup returns CDR1 SQVTM and CDR2 ANQGSEA. The CDR3 covers 17 residues. Trimming removed 3 bases from V and 7 bases from J; junction bases left unmatched: 17. For the CDR3, the DNA is TGCAGCGTTGAGAGCTTTACCGGGACAGGGGTCTTTGGGACCCAGTACTTC. Translation: CSVESFTGTGVFGTQYF.

This clonotype was seen a few times. The chain employs TRBV20-1 and TRBJ2-3, with 7 bases fitting TRBD2. In germline, CDR1 is DFQATT, CDR2 SNEGSKA (reference sequence). V lost 5 bases, J lost 0 bases, and 8 bases stayed unmatched. The CDR3 loop spans 15 amino acids. The CDR3 DNA sequence: TGCAGTGCTGGGGGGGACTACCCGAGCACAGATACGCAGTATTTT. It encodes CSAGGDYPSTDTQYF.

Only a few counts were recorded for this clonotype. The V and J genes are TRBV12-3 or TRBV12-4 and TRBJ2-1; D is possibly TRBD2 (5 bases). The V and J ends lost 2 bases and 6 bases respectively, with 8 bases between them. This CDR3 has 13 residues. CDR3 sequence (DNA): TGTGCCAGCAGTTTACATAGCGCCAATGAGCAGTTCTTC. Residues: CASSLHSANEQFF.

This clonotype was seen repeatedly, ten times or more. The V gene is TRBV27, the J gene TRBJ2-3; TRBD1 or TRBD2 may be the D gene (5 bases each). CDR3 length: 19 amino acids. The V and J ends lost 2 bases and 2 bases respectively, with 23 bases between them. Germline assignment: CDR1 MNHEY and CDR2 SMNVEV (reference sequence). CDR3 DNA: TGTGCCAGCAGTTTACGAGGGCCGGGGTTCAAGGGGCCCACAGATACGCAGTATTTT. Translated: CASSLRGPGFKGPTDTQYF.

This clonotype was seen repeatedly, ten times or more. J is TRBJ1-2 and V is TRBV4-1; D not resolved. Germline-derived CDR1 and CDR2 are MGHRA and YSYEKL. V was cut by 1 base and J by 4 bases, with 10 bases left in between. The CDR3 length is 14 residues. This CDR3 is CASSQVDGIYGYTF. The CDR3 bases are TGCGCCAGCAGCCAAGTTGATGGGATCTATGGCTACACCTTC.

This clonotype was seen many times. This chain uses TRBV10-1 with TRBJ1-5; 8 bases are a match to TRBD1. The CDR3 contains 11 residues. V was pared by 11 bases and J by 8 bases, with 5 bases of the junction left unmatched. Germline CDR1 WNHNN, CDR2 SYGVQD (reference sequence). CDR3 region: CAGQGIEPQHF. CDR3 bases: TGCGCCGGACAGGGAATCGAGCCCCAGCATTTT.

This chain joins TRBV7-9 and TRBJ2-6; D gene unclear. Germline V lookup: CDR1 SEHNR, CDR2 FQNEAQ (reference sequence). V lost 0 bases and J lost 2, with 5 bases in between. There are 15 residues in the CDR3. The CDR3 DNA follows: TGTGCCAGCAGCTTAGCTATCGCTGGGGCCAACGTCCTGACTTTC. Residues: CASSLAIAGANVLTF.

This clonotype was detected many times. The genes are TRBV6-5 and TRBJ1-1; D is possibly TRBD1 (5 bases). The CDR3 loop spans 13 amino acids. V was clipped by 3 bases and J by 3 bases, with 8 bases between them. Germline CDR1 MNHEY, CDR2 SVGAGI. The CDR3 loop reads CASSYRGDTEAFF. CDR3 nucleotides: TGTGCCAGCAGTTATAGGGGAGACACTGAAGCTTTCTTT.

This clonotype was picked up many times. This chain uses TRBV29-1 with TRBJ2-3; perhaps TRBD1 as D (5 bases). The CDR3 contains 13 residues. Germline CDR1 is SQVTM and CDR2 is ANQGSEA. Between the trimmed V and J ends, which lost 7 bases and 2 bases, there was a span of 13 bases. DNA of the CDR3: TGCAGCGCCAAGGCAGGGAACACAGATACGCAGTATTTT. The encoded protein is CSAKAGNTDTQYF.

This clonotype was observed many times. The J gene is TRBJ1-5, the V gene TRBV5-8; tentatively, D is TRBD1 (6 bases). This CDR3 is built from 16 residues. In germline, CDR1 is SGHTS, CDR2 YDEGEE. V was pared by 4 bases and J by 0 bases, with 14 bases between. CDR3 loop: CASSLHQGYSNQPQHF. CDR3 DNA sequence: TGTGCCAGCAGCCTACACCAGGGGTATAGCAATCAGCCCCAGCATTTT.

This clonotype showed up just once. The V and J genes are TRBV11-2 and TRBJ2-2; TRBD2 matches 14 bases. Germline CDR1 SGHAT, CDR2 FQNNGV. This CDR3 comprises 15 residues. Unmatched junction bases numbered 2, after V lost 5 bases and J lost 6 bases. The CDR3 loop reads CASSLTSGRAGELFF. CDR3 DNA: TGTGCCAGCAGCCTGACTAGCGGGAGGGCCGGGGAGCTGTTTTTT.

This clonotype was counted only a few times. This chain links TRBV7-6 with TRBJ2-1; D gene ambiguous. Germline V gene sequence: CDR1 SGHVS, CDR2 FNYEAQ. Trimming took off 0 bases at V and 9 bases at J, with 15 bases between the two ends. CDR3 length equals 15 residues. CDR3 bases: TGTGCCAGCAGCTTAGCCCAGCGAGGATTCGGTGAGCAGTTCTTC. Its protein is CASSLAQRGFGEQFF. Drawing the rest from reference TRBV7-6 and TRBJ2-1, the complete variable domain is GAGVSQSPRYKVTKRGQDVALRCDPISGHVSLYWYRQALGQGPEFLTYFNYEAQQDKSGLPNDRFSAERPEGSISTLTIQRTEQRDSAMYRCASSLAQRGFGEQFFGPGTRLTVL.

This clonotype was counted a few times. The gene calls are TRBV4-3 and TRBJ2-7; the match to TRBD1 covers 8 bases. This CDR3 is built from 16 residues. Trimming cost V 0 bases and J 5 bases; bases outside gene matches: 9. CDR1 is LGHNA and CDR2 is YSLEER in the germline V gene. The CDR3 bases are TGCGCCAGCAGCCAAGATAGTCTGGACAGGGTCCACGAGCAGTACTTC. Translation gives CASSQDSLDRVHEQYF.

By its share, this clonotype is medium-sized. This chain joins TRBV14 and TRBJ2-2, with a tentative D call TRBD2 (5 bases). V gave up 0 bases and J gave up 7 bases, with 9 bases separating them. The CDR3 extends over 14 amino acids. Germline CDR1 is SGHDN and CDR2 is FVKESK. The CDR3 sequence is CASSQDRENGELFF. CDR3 nucleotide sequence: TGTGCCAGCAGCCAAGACCGGGAAAACGGGGAGCTGTTTTTT. The full variable domain, completed using reference TRBV14 and TRBJ2-2, is EAGVTQFPSHSVIEKGQTVTLRCDPISGHDNLYWYRRVMGKEIKFLLHFVKESKQDESGMPNNRFLAERTGGTYSTLKVQPAELEDSGVYFCASSQDRENGELFFGEGSRLTVL.

This clonotype occurred many times. The chain combines TRBV24-1 with TRBJ2-1; TRBD2 matches at 8 bases. The germline V gene encodes CDR1 KGHDR and CDR2 SFDVKD. There are 16 residues in the CDR3. J was trimmed by 2 bases and V by 1 base; bases with no gene match: 3. The CDR3 reads CATSDFRSGAYNEQFF. In nucleotides, the CDR3 is TGTGCCACCAGTGATTTCCGTAGCGGGGCCTACAATGAGCAGTTCTTC.

The table lists this clonotype with a count of one. This chain joins TRBV7-9 and TRBJ2-7, with TRBD2 matching 9 bases. Unmatched junction bases numbered 5, after V lost 5 bases and J lost 6 bases. This CDR3 is built from 13 residues. Germline CDR1 SEHNR, CDR2 FQNEAQ (reference sequence). The CDR3 DNA reads as TGTGCCAGCAGCCTAGGGACTAGCCGCGAGCAGTACTTC. Amino acids: CASSLGTSREQYF.

V and J are TRBV9 and TRBJ2-7, with D uncertain. Trimming took 3 bases from V and 0 from J, leaving 7 bases between them. Germline CDR1 reads SGDLS; CDR2 reads YYNGEE. The CDR3 contains 13 residues. For the CDR3, the DNA is TGTGCCAGCAGCGGCCAGGACTCCTACGAGCAGTACTTC. As protein: CASSGQDSYEQYF.

This clonotype has ten or more counts. The rearrangement uses TRBV7-2 and TRBJ1-2, with D perhaps TRBD1 (6 bases). This CDR3 is 15 amino acids long. V lost 4 bases and J 4 bases, leaving 16 bases between the germline ends. The V gene's germline CDR1 is SGHTA and CDR2 FQGNSA. CDR3 region: CASSYGTRDLYGYTF. CDR3 coding DNA: TGTGCCAGCAGCTACGGGACACGCGACCTCTATGGCTACACCTTC.

This clonotype was recorded at least ten times. J is TRBJ2-3 and V is TRBV7-9; 9 bases agree with TRBD2. Germline CDR1 and CDR2: SEHNR and FQNEAQ (reference sequence). The CDR3 has 15 residues. The V gene end was trimmed by 3 bases and the J gene end by 4 bases; junction bases not matched to a gene: 5. In nucleotides, the CDR3 is TGTGCCAGCAGCTTGATAGCGGGAGTGGCAGATACGCAGTATTTT. Its translation: CASSLIAGVADTQYF.